This TCR beta chain is drawn from a study of T cells in Graves' hyperthyroidism and ophthalmopathy. CDR3 length: 14 residues. CDR1 LNHDA and CDR2 SQIVND come from the germline V gene (reference sequence). The V gene lost 3 bases and the J gene lost 0 bases, with 6 bases spanning the gap. The investigators amplified TCR beta CDR3 regions from RNA transcripts. An initial round of RT-PCR targeting the TCR CDR3 relied on the HTBI primer set. TCRdb re-called the multiplex PCR reads through MiXCR, storing one row per CDR3 protein. The table has fewer than 450,000 distinct CDR3 sequences, roughly a sixth seen once; the top ten hold around 35%. Each diagnosis was grounded in clinical symptoms, serum thyroxine and TRAb, thyroid ultrasound, and orbital computed tomography. This clonotype was counted a few times.

This clonotype was sampled from a young woman with Graves' hyperthyroidism that later progressed to Graves' ophthalmopathy. The sequencing sample was made of blood. V and J are TRBV19 and TRBJ1-5; D remains unclear. CDR3 protein: CASSISVSNQPQHF. CDR3 in DNA: TGTGCCAGTAGTATCTCGGTTAGCAATCAGCCCCAGCATTTT.